The T cell receptor beta chain under discussion was sequenced for a study of lymphopenia after photon versus proton radiotherapy. V lost 0 bases and J lost 8; bases outside the gene matches: 5. Germline assignment: CDR1 ENHRY and CDR2 SYGVKD. This CDR3 is 15 amino acids long. Libraries were prepared by immunoSEQ multiplex PCR; TCRdb keeps only in-frame clonotypes and omits some of them. The sample includes about 22,000 clones, 85% to 90% of them seen just once. The specimen comprised peripheral blood, sampled from a patient treated with proton-based radiotherapy. The rearrangement joins TRBV10-3 to TRBJ1-4; 8 bases map to TRBD1. The TCR comes from a man older than 75 with esophageal cancer. The CDR3 DNA reads TGTGCCATCAGTGAGTCACGGACAGGGACGGAAAAACTGTTTTTT. This encodes CAISESRTGTEKLFF.